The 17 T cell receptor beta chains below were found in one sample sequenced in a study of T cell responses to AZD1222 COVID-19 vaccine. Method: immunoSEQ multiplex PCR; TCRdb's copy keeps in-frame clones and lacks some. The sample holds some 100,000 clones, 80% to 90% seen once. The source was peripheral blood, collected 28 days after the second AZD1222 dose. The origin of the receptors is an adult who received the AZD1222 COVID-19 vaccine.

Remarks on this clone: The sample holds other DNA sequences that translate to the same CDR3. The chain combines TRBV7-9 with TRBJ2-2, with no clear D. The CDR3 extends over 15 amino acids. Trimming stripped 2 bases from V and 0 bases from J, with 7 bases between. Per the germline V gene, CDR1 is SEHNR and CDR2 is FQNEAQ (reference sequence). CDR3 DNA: TGTGCCAGCAGCTTAATAAATTCGAACACCGGGGAGCTGTTTTTT. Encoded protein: CASSLINSNTGELFF.

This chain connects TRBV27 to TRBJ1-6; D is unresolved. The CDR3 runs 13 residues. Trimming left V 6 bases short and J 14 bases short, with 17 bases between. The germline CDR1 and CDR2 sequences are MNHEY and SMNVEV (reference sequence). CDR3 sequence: CASREGIYGALHF. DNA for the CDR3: TGTGCCAGCAGGGAAGGGATTTATGGGGCCCTCCACTTT.

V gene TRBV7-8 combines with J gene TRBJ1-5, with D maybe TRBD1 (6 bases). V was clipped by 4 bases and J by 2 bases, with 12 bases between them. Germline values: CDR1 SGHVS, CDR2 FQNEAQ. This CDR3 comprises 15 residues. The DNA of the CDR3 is TGTGCCAGCAGCTATACAGGGTTTGGCAATCAGCCCCAGCATTTT. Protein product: CASSYTGFGNQPQHF.

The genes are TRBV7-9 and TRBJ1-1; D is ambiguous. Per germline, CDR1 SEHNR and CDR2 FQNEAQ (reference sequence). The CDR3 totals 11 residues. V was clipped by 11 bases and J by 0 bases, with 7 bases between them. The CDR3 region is CACGLNTEAFF. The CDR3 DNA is TGTGCCTGCGGGCTGAACACTGAAGCTTTCTTT.

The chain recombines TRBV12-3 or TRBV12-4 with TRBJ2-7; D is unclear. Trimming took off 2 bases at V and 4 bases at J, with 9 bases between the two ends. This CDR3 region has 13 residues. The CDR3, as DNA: TGTGCCAGCAGTTTACGGCAGGATTACGAGCAGTACTTC. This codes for CASSLRQDYEQYF.

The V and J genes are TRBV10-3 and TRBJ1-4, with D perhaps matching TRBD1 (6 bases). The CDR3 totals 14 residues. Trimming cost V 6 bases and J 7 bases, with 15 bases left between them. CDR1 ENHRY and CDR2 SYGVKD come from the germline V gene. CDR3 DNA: TGTGCCATCAGCGAGGGGGTAGGGAGTGAAAAACTGTTTTTT. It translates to CAISEGVGSEKLFF.

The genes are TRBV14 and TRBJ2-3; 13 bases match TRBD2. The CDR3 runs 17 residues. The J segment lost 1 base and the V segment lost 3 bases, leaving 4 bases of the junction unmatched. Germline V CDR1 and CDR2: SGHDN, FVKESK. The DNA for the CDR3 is TGTGCCAGCAGCCAGGCTGGACTAGCGGGGGGCACAGATACGCAGTATTTT. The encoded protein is CASSQAGLAGGTDTQYF.

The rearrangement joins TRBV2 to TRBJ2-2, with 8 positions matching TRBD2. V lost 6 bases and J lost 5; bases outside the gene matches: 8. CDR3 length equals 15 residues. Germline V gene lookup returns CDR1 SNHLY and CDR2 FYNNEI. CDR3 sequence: CASSSAGEGTGELFF. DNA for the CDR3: TGTGCCAGCAGCTCAGCGGGAGAAGGGACCGGGGAGCTGTTTTTT.

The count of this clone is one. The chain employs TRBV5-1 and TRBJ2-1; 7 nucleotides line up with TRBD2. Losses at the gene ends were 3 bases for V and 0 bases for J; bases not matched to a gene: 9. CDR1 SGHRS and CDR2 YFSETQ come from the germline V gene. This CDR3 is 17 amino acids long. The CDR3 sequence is CASSSLGGGLSYNEQFF. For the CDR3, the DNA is TGCGCCAGCAGCTCGCTCGGCGGGGGACTCTCCTACAATGAGCAGTTCTTC. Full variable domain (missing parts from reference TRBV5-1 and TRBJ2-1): KAGVTQTPRYLIKTRGQQVTLSCSPISGHRSVSWYQQTPGQGLQFLFEYFSETQRNKGNFPGRFSGRQFSNSRSEMNVSTLELGDSALYLCASSSLGGGLSYNEQFFGPGTRLTVL.

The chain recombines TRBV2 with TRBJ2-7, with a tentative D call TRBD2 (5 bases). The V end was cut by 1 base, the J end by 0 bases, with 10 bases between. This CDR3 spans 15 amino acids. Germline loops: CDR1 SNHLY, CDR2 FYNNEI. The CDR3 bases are TGTGCCAGCAGTGAAGTGGAACGGGGCTCCTACGAGCAGTACTTC. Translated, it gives CASSEVERGSYEQYF.

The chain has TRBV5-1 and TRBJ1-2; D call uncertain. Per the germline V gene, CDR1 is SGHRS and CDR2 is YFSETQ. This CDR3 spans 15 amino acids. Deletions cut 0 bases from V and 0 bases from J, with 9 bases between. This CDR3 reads CASSLVPGTNYGYTF. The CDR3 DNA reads TGCGCCAGCAGCTTGGTGCCGGGGACTAACTATGGCTACACCTTC.

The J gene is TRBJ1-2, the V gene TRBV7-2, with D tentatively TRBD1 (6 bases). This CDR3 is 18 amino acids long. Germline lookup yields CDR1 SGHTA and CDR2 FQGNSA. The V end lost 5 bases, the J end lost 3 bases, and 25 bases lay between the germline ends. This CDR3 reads CASSRWTVIQGSDYGYTF. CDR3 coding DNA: TGTGCCAGCAGCCGCTGGACGGTTATACAGGGATCAGACTATGGCTACACCTTC.

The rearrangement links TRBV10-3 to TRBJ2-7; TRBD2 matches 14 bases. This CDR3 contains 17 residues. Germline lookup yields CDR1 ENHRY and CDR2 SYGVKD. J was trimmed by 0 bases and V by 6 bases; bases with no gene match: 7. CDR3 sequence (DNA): TGTGCCATCAGCTCCGGGACTAGCGGGAGTAGCTCCTACGAGCAGTACTTC. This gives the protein CAISSGTSGSSSYEQYF.

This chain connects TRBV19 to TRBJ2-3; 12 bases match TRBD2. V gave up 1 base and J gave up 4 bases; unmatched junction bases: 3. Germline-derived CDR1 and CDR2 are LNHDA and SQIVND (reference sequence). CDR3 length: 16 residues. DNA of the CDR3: TGTGCCAGTAGTATAGGACTAGCGGGAGCGGCAGATACGCAGTATTTT. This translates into CASSIGLAGAADTQYF.

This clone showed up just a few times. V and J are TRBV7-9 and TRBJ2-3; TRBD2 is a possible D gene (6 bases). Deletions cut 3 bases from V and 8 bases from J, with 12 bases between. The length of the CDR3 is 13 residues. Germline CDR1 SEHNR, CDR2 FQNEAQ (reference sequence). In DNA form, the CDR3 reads TGTGCCAGCAGCTTCCACTTGGAGGGTACGCAGTATTTT. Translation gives CASSFHLEGTQYF. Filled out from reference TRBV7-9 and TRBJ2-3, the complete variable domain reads DTGVSQNPRHKITKRGQNVTFRCDPISEHNRLYWYRQTLGQGPEFLTYFQNEAQLEKSRLLSDRFSAERPKGSFSTLEIQRTEQGDSAMYLCASSFHLEGTQYFGPGTRLTVL.

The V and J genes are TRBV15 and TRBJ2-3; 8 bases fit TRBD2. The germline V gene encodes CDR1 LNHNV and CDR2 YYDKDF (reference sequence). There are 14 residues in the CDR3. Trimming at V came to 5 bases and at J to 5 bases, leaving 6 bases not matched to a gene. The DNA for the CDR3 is TGTGCCACCAGCCTGGCTAGCGGGCTAGATACGCAGTATTTT. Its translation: CATSLASGLDTQYF. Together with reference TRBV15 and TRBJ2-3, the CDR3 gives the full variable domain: DAMVIQNPRYQVTQFGKPVTLSCSQTLNHNVMYWYQQKSSQAPKLLFHYYDKDFNNEADTPDNFQSRRPNTSFCFLDIRSPGLGDTAMYLCATSLASGLDTQYFGPGTRLTVL.

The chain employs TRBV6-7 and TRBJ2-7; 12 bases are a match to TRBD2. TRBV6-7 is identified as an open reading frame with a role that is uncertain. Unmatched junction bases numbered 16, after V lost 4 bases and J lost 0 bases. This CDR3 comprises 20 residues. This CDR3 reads CASSLRLWTSGIPTSYEQYF. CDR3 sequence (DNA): TGTGCCAGCAGTTTGCGACTGTGGACTAGCGGGATCCCCACCTCCTACGAGCAGTACTTC.